This T cell receptor (beta chain) originates from a study of regulatory T cells in long-lasting Graves disease. Study results and caveats: Thyroid tissue was not sampled; only peripheral blood was.

Indicated time point: newly diagnosed GD, antithyroid drugs for less than 3 months. PBMCs were the source of the RNA used for TCR sequencing. Patients were from an endocrinology department in Xi'an, China. Relying on iRepertoire HTBI primers and Arm-PCR of CDR3 regions, the team built TCR beta libraries. TCRdb re-analysed the multiplex PCR reads in MiXCR, keeping a single row per CDR3 protein. The sample comprises about half a million distinct CDR3 sequences, around 12% of which are singletons, and 7.5% to 9% rests with the top ten. The CDR3 sequence is 14 residues long. The V end was cut by 1 base, the J end by 0 bases, with 7 bases between. Germline-derived CDR1 and CDR2 are SGHKS and YYEKEE (reference sequence). This clonotype was seen repeatedly, ten times or more. What it recognizes is unknown. This same sample was also taken into another study, of T cells in Graves' hyperthyroidism and ophthalmopathy.

This material consisted of peripheral blood mononuclear cells (PBMCs), taken at new diagnosis, from a patient treated with antithyroid drugs. The receptor was isolated from a woman aged 25-40 years with Graves disease. The chain links TRBV5-5 to TRBJ1-1; D gene uncertain. CDR3 region: CASSLLVMNTEAFF. The CDR3, as DNA: TGTGCCAGCAGCTTGTTAGTCATGAACACTGAAGCTTTCTTT. The full variable domain, in which reference TRBV5-5 and TRBJ1-1 provide the parts outside the CDR3, is DAGVTQSPTHLIKTRGQQVTLRCSPISGHKSVSWYQQVLGQGPQFIFQYYEKEERGRGNFPDRFSARQFPNYSSELNVNALLLGDSALYLCASSLLVMNTEAFFGQGTRLTVV.